This entry concerns a single TCR beta chain. Its antigen is currently unknown. J lost 5 bases, V lost 10 bases, and 13 bases had no gene match. The CDR3 sequence is 14 residues long. Germline V gene lookup returns CDR1 LNHDA and CDR2 SQIVND (reference sequence). This sample is part of a study of cytomegalovirus exposure and HLA in healthy donors. General observations from the study: According to a later analysis, donors in an Asian-associated ancestry cluster reportedly had fewer N-insertions than the roughly 630-donor mean. Upon later analysis, TCR association rates were observed to vary by HLA locus, being highest for DRB1 and lowest for HLA-C. Productive rates of about 87% or about 30% were seen for most TCR beta V segments in an earlier analysis.

Healthy bone marrow donors formed the donor group. PCR used 60 Vbeta primers and 13 Jbeta primers. Repertoires were generated with immunoSEQ multiplex PCR, while TCRdb's copy carries only in-frame clones and drops some. Here the sample spans 100,000 to 150,000 clones, more than 80% being singletons. The V gene is TRBV19, the J gene TRBJ1-2; 7 bases map to TRBD1. The sequence was obtained from a woman aged 40 to 50 in good health and CMV-seropositive. Sequences were obtained from PBMCs. DNA of the CDR3: TGTGCCACCACCTATGGGGCAGGGGGGTATGGCTACACCTTC. This codes for CATTYGAGGYGYTF.